This TCR beta chain was profiled in a study of blood T cell repertoires in COVID-19. The wider study: Samples taken during acute and convalescent COVID-19 were collected in the United States, Italy and Spain. Sources were T cells, B-cell-depleted T cells, or PBMCs; the material itself was cDNA or gDNA.

As handled by the study authors: Reference gene primer amplification in the assay estimated nucleated cell counts. The method was immunoSEQ multiplex PCR; TCRdb's version includes in-frame clones alone and lacks a portion of them. V, J and clone size are taken as reported in that table, and D and trimming were inferred from the DNA itself. Of around 130,000 clones listed, more than 75% were seen once; the top ten hold around 19%. CDR3 size: 15 residues. The germline CDR1 and CDR2 sequences are SEHNR and FQNEAQ (reference sequence). Deletions cut 7 bases from V and 1 base from J, with 16 bases between.

Sequencing was carried out using peripheral blood. V gene TRBV7-9 combines with J gene TRBJ1-1; D unclear. The receptor comes from a woman between 50 and 59 years old who had recovered from COVID-19. CDR3 in amino acids: CASTAAGVRNTEAFF. DNA for the CDR3: TGTGCCAGCACGGCGGCCGGGGTGAGGAACACTGAAGCTTTCTTT.